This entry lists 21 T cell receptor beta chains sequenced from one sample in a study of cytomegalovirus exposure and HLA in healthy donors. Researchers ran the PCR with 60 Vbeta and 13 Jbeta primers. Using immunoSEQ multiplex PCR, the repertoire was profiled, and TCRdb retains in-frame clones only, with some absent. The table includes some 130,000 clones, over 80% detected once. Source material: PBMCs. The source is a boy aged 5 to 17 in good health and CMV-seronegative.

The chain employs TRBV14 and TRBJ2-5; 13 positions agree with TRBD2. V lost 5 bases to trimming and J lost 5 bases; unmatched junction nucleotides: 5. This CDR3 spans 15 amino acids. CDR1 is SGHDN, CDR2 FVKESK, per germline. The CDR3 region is CASSWGLAGFETQYF. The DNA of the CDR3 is TGTGCCAGCAGCTGGGGACTAGCGGGATTTGAGACCCAGTACTTC.

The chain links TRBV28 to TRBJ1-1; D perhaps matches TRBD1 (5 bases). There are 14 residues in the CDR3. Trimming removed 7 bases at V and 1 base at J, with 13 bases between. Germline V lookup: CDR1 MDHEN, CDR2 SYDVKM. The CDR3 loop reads CASTRSGGNTEAFF. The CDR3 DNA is TGTGCCAGCACAAGATCCGGGGGGAACACTGAAGCTTTCTTT.

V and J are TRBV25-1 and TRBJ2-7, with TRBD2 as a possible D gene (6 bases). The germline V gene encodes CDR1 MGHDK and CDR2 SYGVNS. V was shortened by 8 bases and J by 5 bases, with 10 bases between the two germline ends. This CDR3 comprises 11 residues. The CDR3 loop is CASGAGNEQYF. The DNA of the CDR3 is TGTGCCAGCGGCGCGGGGAACGAGCAGTACTTC.

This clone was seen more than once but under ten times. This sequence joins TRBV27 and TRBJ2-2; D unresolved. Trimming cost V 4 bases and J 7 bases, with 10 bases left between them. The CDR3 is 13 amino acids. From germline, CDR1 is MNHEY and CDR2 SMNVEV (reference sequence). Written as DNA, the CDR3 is TGTGCCAGCAGTTCCCACTTATACGGGGAGCTGTTTTTT. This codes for CASSSHLYGELFF.

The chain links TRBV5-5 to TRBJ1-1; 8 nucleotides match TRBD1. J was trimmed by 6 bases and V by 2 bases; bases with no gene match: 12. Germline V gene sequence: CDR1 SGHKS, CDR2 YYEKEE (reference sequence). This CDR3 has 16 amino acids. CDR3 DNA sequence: TGTGCCAGCAGCTTCCAGGGGGCAATGGTGAGAGCTGAAGCTTTCTTT. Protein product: CASSFQGAMVRAEAFF.

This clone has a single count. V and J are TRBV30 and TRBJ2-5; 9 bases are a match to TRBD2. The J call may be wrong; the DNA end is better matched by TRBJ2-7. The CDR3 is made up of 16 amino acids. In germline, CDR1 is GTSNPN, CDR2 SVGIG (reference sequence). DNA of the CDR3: TGTGCCTGGAGTGTACGTGCTAGCGGGGCTACCTACGAGCAGTACTTC. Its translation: CAWSVRASGATYEQYF.

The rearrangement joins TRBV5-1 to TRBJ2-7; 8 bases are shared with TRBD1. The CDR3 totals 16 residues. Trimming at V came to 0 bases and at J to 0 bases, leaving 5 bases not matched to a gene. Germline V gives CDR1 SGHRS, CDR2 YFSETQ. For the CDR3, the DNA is TGCGCCAGCAGCTTGGCCGGGACAGGAAGCTCCTACGAGCAGTACTTC. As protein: CASSLAGTGSSYEQYF. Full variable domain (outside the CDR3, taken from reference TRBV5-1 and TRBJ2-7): KAGVTQTPRYLIKTRGQQVTLSCSPISGHRSVSWYQQTPGQGLQFLFEYFSETQRNKGNFPGRFSGRQFSNSRSEMNVSTLELGDSALYLCASSLAGTGSSYEQYFGPGTRLTVT.

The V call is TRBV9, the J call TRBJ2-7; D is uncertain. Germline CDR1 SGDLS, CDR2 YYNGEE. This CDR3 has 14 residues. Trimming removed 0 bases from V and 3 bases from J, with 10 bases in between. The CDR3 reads CASSVDSRDYEQYF. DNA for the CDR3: TGTGCCAGCAGCGTAGACTCGCGCGACTACGAGCAGTACTTC.

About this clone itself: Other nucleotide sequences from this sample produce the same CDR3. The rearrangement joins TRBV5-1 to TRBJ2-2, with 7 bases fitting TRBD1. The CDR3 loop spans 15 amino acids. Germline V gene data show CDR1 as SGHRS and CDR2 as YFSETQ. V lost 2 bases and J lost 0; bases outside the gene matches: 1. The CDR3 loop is CASSLGTANTGELFF. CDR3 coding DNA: TGCGCCAGCAGCTTAGGGACAGCGAACACCGGGGAGCTGTTTTTT. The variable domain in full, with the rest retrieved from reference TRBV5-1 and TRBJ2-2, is KAGVTQTPRYLIKTRGQQVTLSCSPISGHRSVSWYQQTPGQGLQFLFEYFSETQRNKGNFPGRFSGRQFSNSRSEMNVSTLELGDSALYLCASSLGTANTGELFFGEGSRLTVL.

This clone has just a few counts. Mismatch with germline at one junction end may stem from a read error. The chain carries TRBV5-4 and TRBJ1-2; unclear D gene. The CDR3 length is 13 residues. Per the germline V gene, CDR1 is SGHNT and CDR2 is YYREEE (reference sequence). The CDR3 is CASTLDGGYGYTF. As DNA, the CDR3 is TGTGCCAGCACCTTGGACGGAGGCTATGGCTACACCTTC.

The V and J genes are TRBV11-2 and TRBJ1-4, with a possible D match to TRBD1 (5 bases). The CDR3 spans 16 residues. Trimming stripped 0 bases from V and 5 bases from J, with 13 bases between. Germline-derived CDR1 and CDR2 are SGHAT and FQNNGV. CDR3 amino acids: CASSLEAAGMNEKLFF. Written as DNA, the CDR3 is TGTGCCAGCAGCTTAGAGGCGGCAGGGATGAATGAAAAACTGTTTTTT.

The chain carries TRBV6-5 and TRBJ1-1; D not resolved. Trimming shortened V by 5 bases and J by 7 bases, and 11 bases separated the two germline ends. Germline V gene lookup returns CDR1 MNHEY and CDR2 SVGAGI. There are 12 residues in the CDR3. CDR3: CASSRAGVEAFF. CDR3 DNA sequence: TGTGCCAGCAGTAGGGCGGGCGTTGAAGCTTTCTTT.

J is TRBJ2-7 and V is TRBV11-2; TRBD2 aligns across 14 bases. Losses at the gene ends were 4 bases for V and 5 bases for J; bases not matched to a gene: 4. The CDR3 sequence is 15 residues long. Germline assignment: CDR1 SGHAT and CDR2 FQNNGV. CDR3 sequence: CASSSGLAGVNEQYF. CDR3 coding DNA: TGTGCCAGCAGCTCGGGACTAGCGGGAGTCAACGAGCAGTACTTC.

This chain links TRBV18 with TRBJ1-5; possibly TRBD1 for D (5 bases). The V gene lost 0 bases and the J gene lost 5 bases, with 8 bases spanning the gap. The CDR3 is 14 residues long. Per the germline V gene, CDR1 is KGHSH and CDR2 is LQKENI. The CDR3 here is CASSPPKGHQPQHF. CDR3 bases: TGTGCCAGCTCACCACCAAAGGGGCATCAGCCCCAGCATTTT.

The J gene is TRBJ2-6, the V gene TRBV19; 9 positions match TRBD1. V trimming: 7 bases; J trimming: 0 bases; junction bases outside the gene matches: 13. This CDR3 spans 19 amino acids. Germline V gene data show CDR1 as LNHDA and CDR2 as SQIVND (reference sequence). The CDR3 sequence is CASTLLGQGGISGANVLTF. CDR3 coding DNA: TGTGCCAGTACCCTCCTGGGACAGGGAGGGATCTCTGGGGCCAACGTCCTGACTTTC.

This CDR3 reads CASSYGGSGEQYF. DNA of the CDR3: TGTGCCAGTAGTTATGGGGGGTCGGGGGAGCAGTACTTC. The V gene is TRBV19, the J gene TRBJ2-7; the D gene is possibly TRBD2 (6 bases). Trimming pared 5 bases from V and 7 bases from J, leaving 15 bases between. There are 13 residues in the CDR3. Germline loops: CDR1 LNHDA, CDR2 SQIVND (reference sequence).

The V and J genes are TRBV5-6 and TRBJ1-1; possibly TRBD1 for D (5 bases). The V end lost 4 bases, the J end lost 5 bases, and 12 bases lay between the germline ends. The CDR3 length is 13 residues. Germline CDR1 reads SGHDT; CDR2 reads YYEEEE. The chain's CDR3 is CASSRRGSTEAFF. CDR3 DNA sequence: TGTGCCAGCAGCCGCCGGGGGTCAACTGAAGCTTTCTTT.

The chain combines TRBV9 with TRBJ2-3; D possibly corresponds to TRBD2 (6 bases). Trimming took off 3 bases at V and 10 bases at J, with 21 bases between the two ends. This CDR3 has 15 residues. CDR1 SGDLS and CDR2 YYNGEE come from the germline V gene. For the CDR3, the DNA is TGTGCCAGCAGCGAGGGGACTCTCATCGGAGAGTCGCAGTATTTT. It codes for CASSEGTLIGESQYF.

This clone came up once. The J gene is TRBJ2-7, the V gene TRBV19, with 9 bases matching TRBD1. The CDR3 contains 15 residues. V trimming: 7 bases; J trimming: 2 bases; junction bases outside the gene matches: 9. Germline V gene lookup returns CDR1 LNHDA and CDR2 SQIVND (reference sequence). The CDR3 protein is CASKLSDRGTYEQYF. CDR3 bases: TGTGCCAGTAAATTATCGGACAGGGGAACCTACGAGCAGTACTTC.

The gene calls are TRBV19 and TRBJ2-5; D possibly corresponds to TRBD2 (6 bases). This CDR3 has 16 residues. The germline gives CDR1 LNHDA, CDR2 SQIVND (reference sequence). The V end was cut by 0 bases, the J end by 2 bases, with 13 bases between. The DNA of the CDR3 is TGTGCCAGTAGTATAGAGGTGGCGGCGGGGCAAGAGACCCAGTACTTC. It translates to CASSIEVAAGQETQYF.

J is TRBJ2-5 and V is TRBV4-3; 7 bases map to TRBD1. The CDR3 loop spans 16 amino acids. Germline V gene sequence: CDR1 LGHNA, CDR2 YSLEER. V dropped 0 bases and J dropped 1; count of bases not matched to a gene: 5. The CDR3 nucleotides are TGCGCCAGCAGCCAAGAATTGGGGACAGCCCAAGAGACCCAGTACTTC. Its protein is CASSQELGTAQETQYF.